Following are 17 T cell receptor beta chains from one sample sequenced in a study of blood T cells in healthy people across ages. A second PCR, run for roughly 6 to 11 cycles, used a sample-barcoded 5' primer plus a J-beta primer mix. TCRdb itself ran the 5' RACE reads through MiXCR, one entry per CDR3 protein. The repertoire holds 550,000 to 750,000 distinct CDR3 sequences, 20% to 25% seen once, with under 4% in the top ten. Sequenced sample: blood. These receptors came from a man in his 70s in good health.

This clonotype was detected only a few times. The CDR3 loop reads CASSLGTREKLFF. DNA for the CDR3: TGTGCCAGCAGTTTAGGAACTAGGGAAAAACTGTTTTTT. The chain combines TRBV12-3 or TRBV12-4 with TRBJ1-4; D not resolved. Deletions cut 1 base from V and 8 bases from J, with 8 bases between. The length of the CDR3 is 13 residues.

The chain recombines TRBV11-2 with TRBJ2-5; no reliable D call. The DNA end is more similar to TRBJ2-1, so the J call may be wrong. This CDR3 comprises 11 residues. Germline loops: CDR1 SGHAT, CDR2 FQNNGV. In DNA form, the CDR3 reads TGTGCCAGCAGCTTAATTGGGGAGCAGTTCTTC. This codes for CASSLIGEQFF.

This chain joins TRBV27 and TRBJ1-1; 8 bases agree with TRBD1. CDR3 size: 17 residues. With V trimmed by 2 bases and J by 0 bases, 8 bases remained unmatched. Germline CDR1 is MNHEY and CDR2 is SMNVEV (reference sequence). The CDR3 region is CASSLRGQDGMNTEAFF. CDR3 bases: TGTGCCAGCAGTTTAAGGGGACAGGATGGGATGAACACTGAAGCTTTCTTT.

This clonotype has only a few counts. The rearrangement uses TRBV18 and TRBJ2-1, with 10 bases identical to TRBD1. The CDR3 runs to 15 residues. In germline, CDR1 is KGHSH, CDR2 LQKENI. The V segment lost 5 bases and the J segment 5 bases; nucleotides outside the gene matches: 6. CDR3: CASSSQGQGNNEQFF. The CDR3 DNA reads TGTGCCAGCTCATCACAGGGACAGGGGAACAATGAGCAGTTCTTC.

This clonotype has more than one count but fewer than ten. V and J are TRBV3-1 and TRBJ1-6; D ambiguous. This CDR3 comprises 13 residues. The V gene's germline CDR1 is LGHDT and CDR2 YNNKEL (reference sequence). V shed 4 bases and J shed 5 bases, with 6 bases lying between them. Here the CDR3 reads CASSPQDNSPLHF. Written as DNA, the CDR3 is TGTGCCAGCAGCCCTCAGGATAATTCACCCCTCCACTTT.

The V and J genes are TRBV25-1 and TRBJ2-1; 11 bases are shared with TRBD1. Trimming at V came to 5 bases and at J to 7 bases, leaving 7 bases not matched to a gene. The CDR3 covers 15 residues. Germline V gene lookup returns CDR1 MGHDK and CDR2 SYGVNS. As DNA, the CDR3 is TGTGCCAGCAGTAACCCGGGACAGGGGGGGAATGAGCAGTTCTTC. Its protein product is CASSNPGQGGNEQFF.

This clonotype was seen at least ten times. This chain joins TRBV20-1 and TRBJ2-7; 10 nucleotides agree with TRBD1. Trimming cost V 3 bases and J 3 bases; bases outside gene matches: 8. This CDR3 contains 15 residues. Germline V gene data show CDR1 as DFQATT and CDR2 as SNEGSKA (reference sequence). CDR3 in amino acids: CSASLYRTGGYEQYF. The CDR3 DNA sequence: TGCAGTGCTAGCTTATATCGGACAGGGGGCTACGAGCAGTACTTC.

V is TRBV3-1 and J is TRBJ2-5, with D unclear. TRBJ2-1 explains the end of the DNA better; the J call may be wrong. Germline values: CDR1 LGHDT, CDR2 YNNKEL (reference sequence). There are 13 residues in the CDR3. CDR3 region: CASSQVPDNEQFF. The CDR3 DNA reads TGTGCCAGCAGCCAAGTTCCCGACAATGAGCAGTTCTTC.

The table lists this clonotype with a few counts. CDR3 nucleotide sequence: TGTGCCATCAGTGACGGGCCTCCTGGGAAGACCCAGTACTTC. Residues: CAISDGPPGKTQYF. The J gene is TRBJ2-5, the V gene TRBV10-3; D is unclear. The CDR3 totals 14 residues. Trimming left V 3 bases short and J 6 bases short, with 14 bases between. Germline assignment: CDR1 ENHRY and CDR2 SYGVKD.

This clonotype was counted many times. The chain is built from TRBV7-2 and TRBJ2-1; 8 bases are shared with TRBD2. In germline, CDR1 is SGHTA, CDR2 FQGNSA. V lost 8 bases and J lost 1; bases outside the gene matches: 13. CDR3 length: 17 residues. The CDR3 here is CASRHGGTSGSYNEQFF. DNA for the CDR3: TGTGCCAGCCGCCACGGGGGTACTAGCGGATCCTACAATGAGCAGTTCTTC.

In its sample, this clonotype was seen once. The chain carries TRBV12-3 or TRBV12-4 and TRBJ2-3; a weak D match, TRBD2 (6 bases). This CDR3 spans 16 amino acids. Trimming stripped 8 bases from V and 0 bases from J, with 18 bases between. CDR3 bases: TGTGCCAGCCCTCCGCTCCGGGACTTGAGCACAGATACGCAGTATTTT. Translation gives CASPPLRDLSTDTQYF.

As to this clonotype: The junction departs from the called germline gene at one end, perhaps through a read error. The chain carries TRBV28 and TRBJ2-3; D ambiguous. The germline V gene has CDR1 MDHEN and CDR2 SYDVKM. CDR3 length: 13 residues. CDR3 sequence: CASTLSGADTQYF. CDR3 in DNA: TGTGCCAGCACTTTATCTGGGGCAGATACGCAGTATTTT. The full variable domain, with the rest looked up from reference TRBV28 and TRBJ2-3, is DVKVTQSSRYLVKRTGEKVFLECVQDMDHENMFWYRQDPGLGLRLIYFSYDVKMKEKGDIPEGYSVSREKKERFSLILESASTNQTSMYLCASTLSGADTQYFGPGTRLTVL.

In its sample, this clonotype was seen many times. V usage is TRBV20-1 and J usage is TRBJ2-5; tentative D call: TRBD2 (5 bases). CDR1 and CDR2 (germline): DFQATT, SNEGSKA (reference sequence). V gave up 6 bases and J gave up 4 bases, with 9 bases separating them. CDR3 length: 11 amino acids. CDR3 sequence: CSAISGETQYF. The CDR3 DNA reads TGCAGTGCGATCAGCGGAGAGACCCAGTACTTC.

The table lists this clonotype with a few counts. This rearrangement joins TRBV20-1 to TRBJ2-5, with 8 bases fitting TRBD1. The J call is doubtful: the DNA matches TRBJ2-7 better. The CDR3 covers 14 residues. Germline values: CDR1 DFQATT, CDR2 SNEGSKA (reference sequence). CDR3 sequence reads: CSASFEPGGGEQYF. For the CDR3, the DNA is TGCAGTGCTAGTTTTGAACCAGGGGGCGGCGAGCAGTACTTC.

There are a few counts of this clonotype. The V and J genes are TRBV9 and TRBJ2-1, with 13 bases aligning to TRBD2. The CDR3 spans 15 residues. Germline trimming cut 2 bases from V and 8 bases from J; bases unmatched to any gene: 4. CDR1 is SGDLS and CDR2 is YYNGEE in the germline V gene. The CDR3 nucleotides read TGTGCCAGCAGCGTCCGGACTAGCGGGAGAGATGAGCAGTTCTTC. It specifies CASSVRTSGRDEQFF.

The chain uses TRBV4-2 and TRBJ2-2; 7 positions match TRBD2. The CDR3 extends over 16 amino acids. V lost 4 bases to trimming and J lost 1 base; unmatched junction nucleotides: 6. Germline V gene sequence: CDR1 LGHNA, CDR2 YNFKEQ. CDR3 coding DNA: TGTGCCAGCAGCCTCACATCGGGAGGGAACACCGGGGAGCTGTTTTTT. This translates into CASSLTSGGNTGELFF.

The chain has TRBV10-3 and TRBJ2-5; D gene ambiguous. V was trimmed by 5 bases and J by 4 bases, leaving 20 bases between them. The germline CDR1 and CDR2 sequences are ENHRY and SYGVKD. This CDR3 has 16 residues. For the CDR3, the DNA is TGTGCCATCAGTAACTACCCCGAAACTGGTAGAGAGACCCAGTACTTC. Translating gives CAISNYPETGRETQYF.